These 19 T cell receptor beta chains were all obtained from the same sample, sequenced in a study of vaccination and CD4 T cells after COVID-19 (dated by TCRdb to between 2020 and 2023). Explained via the paper, the treatment or condition label denotes: roughly 10-day PBMC culture with coronavirus spike peptide pools or control peptides (ViraFEST assay). Library construction relied on PCR. These reads were obtained on an Illumina iSeq 100. TCR sequencing of DNA from cultured CD4+ T cells used the Oncomine TCR Beta short-read assay at the Johns Hopkins FTIC core. TCRdb reworked the public reads: Q25 trimming with fastp, MiXCR clone assembly, productive beta chains retained. Rows matching on CDR3 protein sequence are summarized as one entry with the most common DNA and genes. This sample is represented by 13,000 or so distinct CDR3 sequences; around 43% of them were singletons. About 9.8% of the sample is held by the ten biggest clonotypes.

These receptors have no identified antigens. The material sequenced was CD4+ T cells from blood, cultured in vitro. The receptors derive from a human donor who had recovered from COVID-19.

V is TRBV19 and J is TRBJ2-3; D is perhaps TRBD1 or TRBD2 (5 bases each). There are 16 residues in the CDR3. V was cut by 7 bases and J by 6 bases, with 23 bases left in between. Germline CDR1 reads LNHDA; CDR2 reads SQIVND (reference sequence). As DNA, the CDR3 is TGTGCCAGTACAACAGCCGGCCTTGAGGGGATGGATACGCAGTATTTT. It is translated as CASTTAGLEGMDTQYF. The full variable domain, rest sourced from reference TRBV19 and TRBJ2-3, is DGGITQSPKYLFRKEGQNVTLSCEQNLNHDAMYWYRQDPGQGLRLIYYSQIVNDFQKGDIAEGYSVSREKKESFPLTVTSAQKNPTAFYLCASTTAGLEGMDTQYFGPGTRLTVL.

Only a few counts were recorded for this clonotype. V usage is TRBV6-1 and J usage is TRBJ2-7; TRBD2 matches 9 bases. V shed 2 bases, J shed 2 bases, and the junction held 7 bases outside the gene matches. Germline loops: CDR1 MNHNS, CDR2 SASEGT. The CDR3 is 16 amino acids. CDR3 sequence: CASSEMWLAGTYEQYF. Here the CDR3 DNA reads TGTGCCAGCAGTGAAATGTGGCTAGCGGGGACCTACGAGCAGTACTTC.

The chain couples TRBV11-2 to TRBJ2-1; the match to TRBD2 covers 7 bases. The ends lost 0 bases at V and 6 bases at J; junction bases unmatched: 8. From germline, CDR1 is SGHAT and CDR2 FQNNGV. The CDR3 is 16 amino acids. The CDR3 reads CASSLDPGLSANEQFF. In DNA form, the CDR3 reads TGTGCCAGCAGCTTAGACCCGGGACTATCCGCCAATGAGCAGTTCTTC.

CDR3 protein: CASIDRGHTGELFF. The CDR3 DNA reads as TGTGCCAGCATAGACAGGGGCCACACCGGGGAGCTGTTTTTT. The J gene is TRBJ2-2, the V gene TRBV7-2; 8 bases match TRBD1. The CDR3 length is 14 residues. Trimming took 7 bases from V and 3 from J; bases not matched to a gene: 4. Per the germline V gene, CDR1 is SGHTA and CDR2 is FQGNSA.

A few counts support this clonotype. The chain combines TRBV2 with TRBJ1-1; tentatively, D is TRBD1 (6 bases). Per the germline V gene, CDR1 is SNHLY and CDR2 is FYNNEI. This CDR3 is 13 amino acids long. Trimming left V 6 bases short and J 4 bases short, with 12 bases between. The CDR3, as DNA: TGTGCCAGCAGCCACGACAGGACCACTGAAGCTTTCTTT. Translated: CASSHDRTTEAFF.

The table lists this clonotype with a few counts. This chain joins TRBV29-1 and TRBJ1-5; 7 bases line up with TRBD1. Trimming at V came to 4 bases and at J to 0 bases, leaving 9 bases not matched to a gene. Germline values: CDR1 SQVTM, CDR2 ANQGSEA. The CDR3 length is 16 residues. DNA for the CDR3: TGCAGCGTTGGTGGGGACAGCCGTAATAGCAATCAGCCCCAGCATTTT. It is translated as CSVGGDSRNSNQPQHF.

The J gene is TRBJ2-7, the V gene TRBV5-4, with TRBD1 identical over 7 bases. The CDR3 has 15 amino acids. The germline V gene encodes CDR1 SGHNT and CDR2 YYREEE (reference sequence). The V segment lost 5 bases and the J segment 6 bases; nucleotides outside the gene matches: 14. DNA for the CDR3: TGTGCCAGCAGTAGGGACAGACCCACATCCACCGAGCAGTACTTC. Translating gives CASSRDRPTSTEQYF.

This chain joins TRBV19 and TRBJ1-4, with D unresolved. This CDR3 contains 15 residues. Germline-derived CDR1 and CDR2 are LNHDA and SQIVND (reference sequence). V was shortened by 7 bases and J by 8 bases, with 20 bases between the two germline ends. The CDR3 DNA follows: TGTGCCAGTACCCACGGCCCGGCCCTCAGGGAAAAACTGTTTTTT. It codes for CASTHGPALREKLFF.

This clonotype was recorded a few times. At one end the junction does not follow the germline gene, possibly because of a read error. The chain carries TRBV7-7 and TRBJ2-3; 10 nucleotides line up with TRBD2. The CDR3 is 15 amino acids. CDR1 is SSHAT and CDR2 is FNYEAQ in the germline V gene (reference sequence). DNA of the CDR3: TGTGCTAGCAGCTCCAGCGGGGGGGCGACAGATACGCAGTATTTT. Translated: CASSSSGGATDTQYF.

This clonotype has just a few counts. The chain combines TRBV30 with TRBJ2-3; the D gene is possibly TRBD1 (6 bases). Germline CDR1 reads GTSNPN; CDR2 reads SVGIG (reference sequence). The CDR3 covers 13 residues. Trimming removed 8 bases at V and 1 base at J, with 13 bases between. In DNA, the CDR3 is TGTGCCCGAAACAAGGGGGGCACAGATACGCAGTATTTT. Encoded protein: CARNKGGTDTQYF.

V usage is TRBV20-1 and J usage is TRBJ2-2; D gene ambiguous. CDR1 is DFQATT and CDR2 is SNEGSKA in the germline V gene (reference sequence). The CDR3 covers 13 residues. Between the trimmed V and J ends, which lost 7 bases and 0 bases, there was a span of 9 bases. The CDR3 reads CSGSLANTGELFF. The CDR3 DNA reads TGCAGTGGAAGCCTCGCGAACACCGGGGAGCTGTTTTTT.

The chain has TRBV24-1 and TRBJ2-5, with D tentatively TRBD1 (6 bases). The CDR3 spans 14 residues. Trimming cost V 4 bases and J 2 bases, with 10 bases left between them. Looked up from germline, CDR1 is KGHDR and CDR2 is SFDVKD. The CDR3 DNA reads as TGTGCCACCAGTGAGTCAACAGGGCAAGAGACCCAGTACTTC. The encoded protein is CATSESTGQETQYF.

This clonotype has just a few counts. The V and J genes are TRBV6-1 and TRBJ1-4; D possibly corresponds to TRBD1 (6 bases). V shed 6 bases and J shed 7 bases, with 21 bases lying between them. Germline V CDR1 and CDR2: MNHNS, SASEGT. The length of the CDR3 is 16 residues. The CDR3 reads CASSEYAQGRREKLFF. CDR3 DNA: TGTGCCAGCAGCGAATATGCACAGGGTCGGCGTGAAAAACTGTTTTTT.

V is TRBV10-3 and J is TRBJ2-3; 8 bases fit TRBD2. This CDR3 comprises 17 residues. CDR1 ENHRY and CDR2 SYGVKD come from the germline V gene. V shed 6 bases, J shed 4 bases, and the junction held 15 bases outside the gene matches. The DNA for the CDR3 is TGTGCCATCAGCGCTACCCCCGGGGGGGTTCGCCCAGATACGCAGTATTTT. The encoded protein is CAISATPGGVRPDTQYF.

V and J are TRBV19 and TRBJ2-7, with D unresolved. Trimming left V 3 bases short and J 0 bases short, with 12 bases between. Germline loops: CDR1 LNHDA, CDR2 SQIVND (reference sequence). The CDR3 sequence is 15 residues long. In DNA, the CDR3 is TGTGCCAGTAGTATTTCTGGGGTCCTCTCCTACGAGCAGTACTTC. Its protein is CASSISGVLSYEQYF. Variable domain in full (rest from reference TRBV19 and TRBJ2-7): DGGITQSPKYLFRKEGQNVTLSCEQNLNHDAMYWYRQDPGQGLRLIYYSQIVNDFQKGDIAEGYSVSREKKESFPLTVTSAQKNPTAFYLCASSISGVLSYEQYFGPGTRLTVT.

This clonotype turned up a few times. The chain carries TRBV21-1 and TRBJ1-1. TRBV21-1 is labeled a pseudogene. The CDR3 is 11 residues long. The CDR3 reads CASRRGTEAFF. CDR3 sequence (DNA): TGTGCCAGCCGTCGGGGCACTGAAGCTTTCTTT.

This rearrangement joins TRBV6-5 to TRBJ1-2, with D possibly matching TRBD1 (5 bases). This CDR3 spans 15 amino acids. Germline V lookup: CDR1 MNHEY, CDR2 SVGAGI. Trimming cost V 0 bases and J 4 bases, with 12 bases left between them. CDR3: CASSYSQVAGYGYTF. The CDR3 bases are TGTGCCAGCAGTTACTCACAGGTTGCCGGCTATGGCTACACCTTC.

V is TRBV27 and J is TRBJ2-3; unclear D gene. Germline loops: CDR1 MNHEY, CDR2 SMNVEV (reference sequence). There are 11 residues in the CDR3. The V end was cut by 4 bases, the J end by 7 bases, with 6 bases between. CDR3 protein: CASSSQYTQYF. CDR3 in DNA: TGTGCCAGCAGTTCCCAGTATACGCAGTATTTT.

This clonotype was counted only a few times. The V gene is TRBV2, the J gene TRBJ1-1; 8 bases fit TRBD1. Germline V gives CDR1 SNHLY, CDR2 FYNNEI. V dropped 0 bases and J dropped 8; count of bases not matched to a gene: 5. CDR3 length: 14 residues. The CDR3: CASSEAWQGAEAFF. CDR3 DNA: TGTGCCAGCAGTGAAGCATGGCAGGGGGCGGAAGCTTTCTTT.